Listed here is a single TCR beta chain. Its antigen is not known. This specimen comes from a study of OX40 agonist ivuxolimab in advanced cancers. Study observations and caveats: Among T cells, CD8+ cells averaged more expanded clones than CD4+ cells.

Some clones are missing from TCRdb's copy, which holds only in-frame ones; the method was immunoSEQ multiplex PCR. Among about 46,000 clones listed, 70% to 90% were seen once. Researchers took blood at baseline, on cycle 4 day 1, and on cycle 7 day 1. V shed 5 bases and J shed 0 bases, with 19 bases lying between them. The V gene's germline CDR1 is SNHLY and CDR2 FYNNEI. This CDR3 is built from 17 residues. The V and J genes are TRBV2 and TRBJ1-1, with a tentative D call TRBD1 (6 bases). Material: CD4+ or CD8+ T cells sorted from blood, obtained in a trial of the OX40 agonist ivuxolimab. This receptor was identified in an adult with an advanced solid tumor such as melanoma, head and neck, liver or kidney cancer. The CDR3 reads CASSLRTVGRVNTEAFF. The CDR3 nucleotides are TGTGCCAGCAGTCTACGGACAGTGGGCAGGGTGAACACTGAAGCTTTCTTT.